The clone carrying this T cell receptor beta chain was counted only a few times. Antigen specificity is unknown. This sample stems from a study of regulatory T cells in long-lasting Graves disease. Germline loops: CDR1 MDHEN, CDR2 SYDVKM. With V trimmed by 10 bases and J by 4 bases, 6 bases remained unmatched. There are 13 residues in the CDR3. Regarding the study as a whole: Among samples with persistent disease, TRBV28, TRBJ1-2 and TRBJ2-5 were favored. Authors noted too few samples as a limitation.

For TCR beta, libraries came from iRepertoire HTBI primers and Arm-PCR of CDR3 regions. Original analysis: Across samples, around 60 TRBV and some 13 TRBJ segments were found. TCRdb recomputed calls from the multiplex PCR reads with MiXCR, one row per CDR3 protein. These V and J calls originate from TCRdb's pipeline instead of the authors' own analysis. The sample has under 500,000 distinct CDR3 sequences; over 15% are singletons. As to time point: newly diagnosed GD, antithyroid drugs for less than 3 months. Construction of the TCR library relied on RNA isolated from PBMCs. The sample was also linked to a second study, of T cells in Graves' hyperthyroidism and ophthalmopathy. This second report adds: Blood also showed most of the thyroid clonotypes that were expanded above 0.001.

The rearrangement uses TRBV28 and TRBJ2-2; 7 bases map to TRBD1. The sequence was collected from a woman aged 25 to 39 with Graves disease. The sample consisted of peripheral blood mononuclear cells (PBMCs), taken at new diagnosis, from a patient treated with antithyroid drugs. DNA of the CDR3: TGTGCCACCAAAACAGGGGTCACCGGGGAGCTGTTTTTT. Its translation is CATKTGVTGELFF.